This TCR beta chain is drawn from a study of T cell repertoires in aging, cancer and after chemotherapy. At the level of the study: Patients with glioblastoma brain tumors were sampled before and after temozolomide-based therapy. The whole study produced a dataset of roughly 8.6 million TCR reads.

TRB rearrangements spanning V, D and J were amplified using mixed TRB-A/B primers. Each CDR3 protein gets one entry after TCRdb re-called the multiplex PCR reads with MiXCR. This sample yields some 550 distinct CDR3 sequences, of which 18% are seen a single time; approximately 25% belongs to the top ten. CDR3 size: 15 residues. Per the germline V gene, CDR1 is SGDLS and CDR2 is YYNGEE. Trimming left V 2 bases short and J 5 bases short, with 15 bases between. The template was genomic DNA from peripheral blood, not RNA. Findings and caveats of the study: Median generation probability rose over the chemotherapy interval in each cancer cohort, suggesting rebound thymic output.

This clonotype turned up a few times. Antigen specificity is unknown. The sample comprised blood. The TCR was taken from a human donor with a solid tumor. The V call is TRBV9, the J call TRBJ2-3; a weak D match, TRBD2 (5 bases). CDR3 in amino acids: CASSVARAGLDTQYF. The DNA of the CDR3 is TGTGCCAGCAGCGTGGCGCGGGCCGGACTAGATACGCAGTATTTT.